Following are 26 T cell receptor beta chains from one sample sequenced in a study of T cells in Graves' hyperthyroidism and ophthalmopathy (dated by TCRdb to about 2019). The library was produced with multiplex PCR. Data came from an Illumina HiSeq 2000. Amplification of TCR beta CDR3 regions was carried out from RNA transcripts. A first-round RT-PCR of the TCR CDR3 used the HTBI primer set with the Qiagen OneStep RT-PCR kit. The public reads were quality trimmed at Q25 with fastp and then assembled into clones with MiXCR by TCRdb, keeping productive beta chains. Each entry is one CDR3 protein sequence, shown with its most common DNA and genes. This sample lists hundreds of thousands of distinct CDR3 sequences; around 15% were detected once. Around 12% of the sample lies in the top ten. Material: blood. The origin of the receptors is a woman between 50 and 59 years old with Graves' ophthalmopathy.

The chain is built from TRBV20-1 and TRBJ1-1; maybe TRBD1 (6 bases). V lost 3 bases and J lost 5, with 22 bases in between. The CDR3 covers 16 residues. Germline CDR1 is DFQATT and CDR2 is SNEGSKA (reference sequence). CDR3 residues: CSASRRGAGVVTEAFF. Here the CDR3 DNA reads TGCAGTGCTAGTAGGCGGGGGGCAGGGGTGGTGACTGAAGCTTTCTTT.

The V and J genes are TRBV5-1 and TRBJ2-2; 10 nucleotides line up with TRBD2. Germline trimming cut 0 bases from V and 0 bases from J; bases unmatched to any gene: 5. From germline, CDR1 is SGHRS and CDR2 YFSETQ. The CDR3 runs to 18 residues. The DNA for the CDR3 is TGCGCCAGCAGCTTGGTTAGCGGGAGGTTCGCGAACACCGGGGAGCTGTTTTTT. Translation: CASSLVSGRFANTGELFF.

This clonotype was seen many times. The V call is TRBV25-1, the J call TRBJ2-1; D is ambiguous. The CDR3 consists of 11 residues. Between the trimmed V and J ends, which lost 4 bases and 6 bases, there was a span of 4 bases. CDR1 is MGHDK, CDR2 SYGVNS, per germline. The DNA of the CDR3 is TGTGCCAGCAGTGTCTCCAATGAGCAGTTCTTC. Translated, it gives CASSVSNEQFF.

This clonotype appeared a few times. The CDR3 nucleotides are TGTGCCAGCAGCCAACTAGCGGTCACAGATACGCAGTATTTT. Translation: CASSQLAVTDTQYF. V gene TRBV3-1 combines with J gene TRBJ2-3; 7 bases agree with TRBD2. Per the germline V gene, CDR1 is LGHDT and CDR2 is YNNKEL (reference sequence). The junction had 1 base not matched to a gene; V was cut back by 2 bases and J by 2 bases. The CDR3 contains 14 residues.

J is TRBJ2-1 and V is TRBV24-1, with 11 bases matching TRBD2. CDR1 and CDR2 from the germline V gene are KGHDR and SFDVKD. The CDR3 is 16 residues long. The V gene end was trimmed by 4 bases and the J gene end by 7 bases; junction bases not matched to a gene: 8. CDR3 amino acids: CATSELAGGPWNEQFF. The DNA for the CDR3 is TGTGCCACCAGTGAATTAGCGGGAGGGCCTTGGAATGAGCAGTTCTTC.

The rearrangement uses TRBV25-1 and TRBJ1-1, with D uncertain. V was pared by 6 bases and J by 4 bases, with 12 bases between. CDR1 is MGHDK and CDR2 is SYGVNS in the germline V gene. The CDR3 spans 13 residues. The CDR3 DNA follows: TGTGCCAGCAGAGGGCAGCTGAGCACTGAAGCTTTCTTT. Translating it yields CASRGQLSTEAFF.

This clonotype was detected many times. The CDR3 is CSASRLAGEPYEQYF. The CDR3 nucleotides read TGCAGTGCTAGCCGACTAGCGGGAGAGCCCTACGAGCAGTACTTC. The chain links TRBV20-1 to TRBJ2-7; TRBD2 agrees at 12 bases. The CDR3 loop spans 15 amino acids. V lost 3 bases to trimming and J lost 2 bases; unmatched junction nucleotides: 5. Germline loops: CDR1 DFQATT, CDR2 SNEGSKA (reference sequence).

Notes on this clonotype: A much larger clone differs from this one at a single base, so this may be a read error. The chain carries TRBV20-1 and TRBJ2-5; 10 positions agree with TRBD2. The germline V gene has CDR1 DFQATT and CDR2 SNEGSKA (reference sequence). The CDR3 length is 14 residues. CDR3 region: CSARVLAGVEIQYF. Here the CDR3 DNA reads TGCAGTGCTAGAGTCCTAGCGGGAGTGGAGATCCAGTACTTC.

This clonotype was recorded many times. An end of the junction differs from the germline gene, which may be a read error. The V call is TRBV7-7, the J call TRBJ2-1, with D hard to call. CDR1 and CDR2 (germline): SSHAT, FNYEAQ (reference sequence). The length of the CDR3 is 11 residues. The CDR3 protein is CASSAGNEQFF. In nucleotides, the CDR3 is TGTGCTAGCAGCGCCGGGAATGAGCAGTTCTTC.

This clonotype appeared many times. V and J are TRBV28 and TRBJ1-5, with D possibly TRBD1 on 5 matching bases. The germline V gene has CDR1 MDHEN and CDR2 SYDVKM. This CDR3 comprises 15 residues. The V end was cut by 5 bases, the J end by 0 bases, with 11 bases between. In DNA form, the CDR3 reads TGTGCCAGCAGTAACGGTGGGGGTAGCAATCAGCCCCAGCATTTT. It is translated as CASSNGGGSNQPQHF.

This clonotype was observed at least ten times. V gene TRBV7-2 combines with J gene TRBJ2-2; D possibly uses TRBD1 or TRBD2 (5 bases each). Per germline, CDR1 SGHTA and CDR2 FQGNSA. The V and J ends lost 1 base and 2 bases respectively, with 11 bases between them. CDR3 length: 16 amino acids. CDR3 sequence: CASSLVPGPNTGELFF. For the CDR3, the DNA is TGTGCCAGCAGCTTAGTGCCGGGGCCCAACACCGGGGAGCTGTTTTTT.

This clonotype was recorded many times. The genes are TRBV2 and TRBJ1-1, with no clear D. V was pared by 10 bases and J by 6 bases, with 15 bases between. This CDR3 is 12 amino acids long. Per germline, CDR1 SNHLY and CDR2 FYNNEI. DNA of the CDR3: TGTGCCACTACCGTTTTTCGTTCTGAAGCTTTCTTT. Encoded protein: CATTVFRSEAFF.

A note on this clonotype: A read error is possible here, since a much larger clone lies one base away. The rearrangement joins TRBV5-5 to TRBJ2-7; possible D gene TRBD1, 5 bases. Germline values: CDR1 SGHKS, CDR2 YYEKEE (reference sequence). With 4 bases removed from V and 1 base from J, the gap between germline ends came to 15 bases. This CDR3 has 15 amino acids. CDR3 in DNA: TGTGCCAGCAGCCTTAACCCAGGGTGGTCCTACGAGCAGTACTTC. Its translation: CASSLNPGWSYEQYF.

The chain uses TRBV15 and TRBJ1-2; possibly TRBD1 for D (6 bases). Germline CDR1 reads LNHNV; CDR2 reads YYDKDF (reference sequence). The ends were cut back, 5 bases at V and 1 base at J, with 11 bases in the middle. The CDR3 has 14 amino acids. The CDR3 DNA follows: TGTGCCACCAGCTCACAGGGATTTAACTATGGCTACACCTTC. Translated: CATSSQGFNYGYTF.

This clonotype appeared many times. Germline and junction disagree at one end, which may indicate a read error. The chain has TRBV7-7 and TRBJ2-1, with 11 positions matching TRBD2. The CDR3 has 16 residues. The germline V gene has CDR1 SSHAT and CDR2 FNYEAQ (reference sequence). The CDR3 is CASSLGGLAGLNEQFF. CDR3 bases: TGTGCTAGCAGCTTAGGTGGACTAGCGGGTTTGAATGAGCAGTTCTTC.

This CDR3 reads CASSYEVWSNQPQHF. The CDR3 DNA sequence: TGTGCCAGCAGTTACGAGGTCTGGAGCAATCAGCCCCAGCATTTT. The J gene is TRBJ1-5, the V gene TRBV6-2 or TRBV6-3; D is ambiguous. The CDR3 consists of 15 residues. The germline V gene has CDR1 MNHEY and CDR2 SVGEGT. V dropped 2 bases and J dropped 1 base, with 9 bases sitting between them.

V and J are TRBV7-9 and TRBJ1-1; D remains unclear. The CDR3 is made up of 14 amino acids. Germline values: CDR1 SEHNR, CDR2 FQNEAQ (reference sequence). Trimming took 1 base from V and 6 from J, leaving 12 bases between them. As DNA, the CDR3 is TGTGCCAGCAGCTTAGAGAGGGAGAGTGCTGAAGCTTTCTTT. It yields the protein CASSLERESAEAFF.

This clonotype was seen at least ten times. CDR3 in amino acids: CASSTTAGGRYEQYF. CDR3 DNA: TGTGCCAGCTCAACCACGGCCGGGGGAAGATACGAGCAGTACTTC. This chain uses TRBV18 with TRBJ2-7, with TRBD2 as a possible D gene (6 bases). The length of the CDR3 is 15 residues. Germline V gene sequence: CDR1 KGHSH, CDR2 LQKENI. With 5 bases removed from V and 4 bases from J, the gap between germline ends came to 18 bases.

The chain couples TRBV29-1 to TRBJ2-7, with TRBD2 identical over 10 bases. The germline V gene has CDR1 SQVTM and CDR2 ANQGSEA. The ends lost 5 bases at V and 2 bases at J; junction bases unmatched: 3. The CDR3 sequence is 13 residues long. The CDR3 DNA is TGCAGCGTTCCCGGGACTAGCGCCTACGAGCAGTACTTC. Its translation is CSVPGTSAYEQYF.

This clonotype was detected only a few times. The rearrangement joins TRBV9 to TRBJ2-1; 9 nucleotides line up with TRBD1. The CDR3 loop spans 15 amino acids. Per germline, CDR1 SGDLS and CDR2 YYNGEE. Trimming removed 0 bases from V and 6 bases from J; junction bases left unmatched: 4. The CDR3 spells CASSVVTGGSNEQFF. The CDR3 coding sequence is TGTGCCAGCAGCGTAGTGACAGGGGGTAGCAATGAGCAGTTCTTC.

This clonotype appeared many times. In DNA form, the CDR3 reads TGTGCCAGCAGTTCGTCTAGGGGCTACCATGAAGCTTTCTTT. Translating gives CASSSSRGYHEAFF. The chain has TRBV6-2 or TRBV6-3 and TRBJ1-1; tentatively, D is TRBD1 (5 bases). The CDR3 is 14 residues long. Trimming shortened V by 4 bases and J by 7 bases, and 16 bases separated the two germline ends. CDR1 and CDR2 from the germline V gene are MNHEY and SVGEGT.

Ten or more counts support this clonotype. The chain is built from TRBV20-1 and TRBJ2-3; perhaps TRBD2 as D (6 bases). V shed 6 bases and J shed 0 bases, with 16 bases lying between them. The CDR3 has 15 amino acids. Looked up from germline, CDR1 is DFQATT and CDR2 is SNEGSKA (reference sequence). The DNA of the CDR3 is TGCAGTGCCCTATTAACTAGCCCTAGCACAGATACGCAGTATTTT. Translating it yields CSALLTSPSTDTQYF.

This chain uses TRBV20-1 with TRBJ2-4; a possible D gene is TRBD2 (5 bases). V gave up 1 base and J gave up 1 base, with 11 bases separating them. CDR1 is DFQATT, CDR2 SNEGSKA, per germline (reference sequence). This CDR3 is built from 15 residues. CDR3 sequence: CSARGGAEAKNIQYF. The CDR3 region has the DNA TGCAGTGCTAGAGGAGGAGCGGAGGCCAAAAACATTCAGTACTTC.

This clonotype appeared many times. The CDR3 region has the DNA TGTGCCAGCTCACGAGGAGGGGCCGGGGAGCTGTTTTTT. This codes for CASSRGGAGELFF. The rearrangement uses TRBV18 and TRBJ2-2; D is possibly TRBD2 (6 bases). Germline V lookup: CDR1 KGHSH, CDR2 LQKENI. The CDR3 consists of 13 residues. The V end lost 4 bases, the J end lost 6 bases, and 9 bases lay between the germline ends.

The rearrangement links TRBV12-3 or TRBV12-4 to TRBJ2-1; no clear D. Trimming stripped 11 bases from V and 1 base from J, with 15 bases between. The CDR3 runs 14 residues. This CDR3 reads CAVGMGLSYNEQFF. CDR3 bases: TGTGCCGTGGGGATGGGTTTGTCCTACAATGAGCAGTTCTTC.

The chain combines TRBV7-2 with TRBJ2-6; 9 bases align to TRBD1. J gave up 0 bases and V 6 bases, and 9 bases lay outside the gene matches. Germline CDR1 is SGHTA and CDR2 is FQGNSA. This CDR3 contains 18 residues. DNA of the CDR3: TGTGCCAGCAGACGAACAGGGGGCCCTTCCTCTGGGGCCAACGTCCTGACTTTC. It encodes CASRRTGGPSSGANVLTF.